Below are 18 T cell receptor beta chains sequenced from a single sample in a study of cytomegalovirus exposure and HLA in healthy donors. This PCR relied on a set of 60 Vbeta primers and 13 Jbeta primers. Clones were sequenced by immunoSEQ multiplex PCR, and TCRdb holds only the in-frame ones, with some missing. The table lists 100,000 to 150,000 clones, about 80% of them singletons, with approximately 9.6% in the top ten. Material for sequencing was PBMCs. These receptors originate from a woman in her 50s in good health and CMV-seropositive.

V and J are TRBV11-2 and TRBJ1-2; 7 bases agree with TRBD1. The CDR3 is 15 amino acids. The germline V gene encodes CDR1 SGHAT and CDR2 FQNNGV. With 5 bases clipped from V and 0 bases from J, the junction kept 6 bases outside the gene matches. The CDR3 nucleotides are TGTGCCAGCAGCCCGCGACAGGGAGCTAACTATGGCTACACCTTC. The encoded protein is CASSPRQGANYGYTF.

The chain joins TRBV11-3 to TRBJ1-1; no firm D call. This CDR3 region has 13 residues. Trimming cost V 0 bases and J 2 bases, with 4 bases left between them. Germline lookup yields CDR1 SGHNT and CDR2 YENEEA. The CDR3 DNA follows: TGTGCCAGCAGCTTAGAGACTAACACTGAAGCTTTCTTT. Its translation is CASSLETNTEAFF. Complete variable domain (other parts from reference TRBV11-3 and TRBJ1-1): EAGVVQSPRYKIIEKKQPVAFWCNPISGHNTLYWYLQNLGQGPELLIRYENEEAVDDSQLPKDRFSAERLKGVDSTLKIQPAELGDSAVYLCASSLETNTEAFFGQGTRLTVV.

J is TRBJ1-2 and V is TRBV27; 7 positions match TRBD1. The J segment lost 8 bases and the V segment lost 2 bases, leaving 8 bases of the junction unmatched. The V gene's germline CDR1 is MNHEY and CDR2 SMNVEV (reference sequence). The CDR3 is made up of 14 amino acids. The CDR3 DNA is TGTGCCAGCAGTTTAGTGAAGGGGGCAGGAGGCTACACCTTC. It translates to CASSLVKGAGGYTF.

The J gene is TRBJ2-1, the V gene TRBV5-1; D possibly corresponds to TRBD2 (6 bases). CDR1 and CDR2 from the germline V gene are SGHRS and YFSETQ. There are 19 residues in the CDR3. V lost 2 bases and J lost 4, with 25 bases in between. Here the CDR3 DNA reads TGCGCCAGCAGCTTCTCTGGGTCCAGCGGGCCCGTCCCTTACAATGAGCAGTTCTTC. This gives the protein CASSFSGSSGPVPYNEQFF. Together with reference TRBV5-1 and TRBJ2-1, the CDR3 gives the full variable domain: KAGVTQTPRYLIKTRGQQVTLSCSPISGHRSVSWYQQTPGQGLQFLFEYFSETQRNKGNFPGRFSGRQFSNSRSEMNVSTLELGDSALYLCASSFSGSSGPVPYNEQFFGPGTRLTVL.

A few counts support this clone. The V call is TRBV29-1, the J call TRBJ2-2; TRBD1 matches at 8 bases. The junction had 3 bases not matched to a gene; V was cut back by 4 bases and J by 2 bases. The CDR3 totals 14 residues. Per germline, CDR1 SQVTM and CDR2 ANQGSEA. CDR3 coding DNA: TGCAGCGTTGCCAGGGGGCTAAACACCGGGGAGCTGTTTTTT. It is translated as CSVARGLNTGELFF.

The chain couples TRBV5-1 to TRBJ1-6; D is unresolved. Per germline, CDR1 SGHRS and CDR2 YFSETQ. CDR3 size: 14 residues. V was trimmed by 5 bases and J by 5 bases, leaving 11 bases between them. This chain's CDR3 is CASSGGLDNSPLHF. In DNA form, the CDR3 reads TGCGCCAGCAGTGGAGGGTTGGATAATTCACCCCTCCACTTT.

This sequence joins TRBV7-9 and TRBJ1-6; D not certain. CDR1 and CDR2 (germline): SEHNR, FQNEAQ (reference sequence). V was clipped by 4 bases and J by 0 bases, with 7 bases between them. The length of the CDR3 is 15 residues. The CDR3 sequence is CASSSDNSYNSPLHF. CDR3 in DNA: TGTGCCAGCAGCTCAGACAACTCCTATAATTCACCCCTCCACTTT.

The chain combines TRBV4-1 with TRBJ2-5; the D is unclear. This CDR3 is 15 amino acids long. V was clipped by 2 bases and J by 5 bases, with 15 bases between them. The germline V gene encodes CDR1 MGHRA and CDR2 YSYEKL. The CDR3 region is CASSQRLTGGETQYF. Written as DNA, the CDR3 is TGCGCCAGCAGCCAACGTCTCACGGGTGGCGAGACCCAGTACTTC.

The rearrangement uses TRBV21-1 and TRBJ2-2; the table's D gene call, TRBD2, was not cross checked with the DNA. TRBV21-1 is designated a pseudogene. The CDR3 runs 16 residues. This CDR3 is CASTTGGDIEPGELFF. The CDR3 nucleotides read TGTGCCAGCACCACTGGGGGGGATATCGAGCCCGGGGAGCTGTTTTTT.

The rearrangement links TRBV15 to TRBJ1-5; no reliable D call. Germline V CDR1 and CDR2: LNHNV, YYDKDF (reference sequence). The CDR3 is 13 amino acids. V lost 1 base to trimming and J lost 9 bases, with 10 bases between them. CDR3 coding DNA: TGTGCCACCAGCAGAGTCACTTCTGCGCCCCAGCATTTT. Its protein is CATSRVTSAPQHF. The variable domain in full, completed from reference TRBV15 and TRBJ1-5, reads DAMVIQNPRYQVTQFGKPVTLSCSQTLNHNVMYWYQQKSSQAPKLLFHYYDKDFNNEADTPDNFQSRRPNTSFCFLDIRSPGLGDTAMYLCATSRVTSAPQHFGDGTRLSIL.

This chain connects TRBV5-1 to TRBJ2-5; 9 nucleotides align to TRBD2. Losses at the gene ends were 0 bases for V and 4 bases for J; bases not matched to a gene: 4. This CDR3 has 15 residues. Germline CDR1 is SGHRS and CDR2 is YFSETQ. The CDR3 region is CASSLGGGASETQYF. The CDR3 DNA follows: TGCGCCAGCAGCTTGGGCGGGGGGGCCTCAGAGACCCAGTACTTC.

This clone was seen ten or more times. V gene TRBV14 combines with J gene TRBJ2-5, with a tentative D call TRBD2 (6 bases). From germline, CDR1 is SGHDN and CDR2 FVKESK. The CDR3 is made up of 11 amino acids. V lost 1 base to trimming and J lost 9 bases, with 6 bases between them. CDR3 region: CASSQGEAQYF. The DNA of the CDR3 is TGTGCCAGCAGCCAAGGGGAGGCCCAGTACTTC.

A single count supports this clone. J is TRBJ1-6 and V is TRBV5-1; TRBD1 is a possible D gene (6 bases). Germline lookup yields CDR1 SGHRS and CDR2 YFSETQ. The CDR3 contains 15 residues. Trimming pared 3 bases from V and 5 bases from J, leaving 12 bases between. The CDR3 DNA reads as TGCGCCAGCAGCTCCGAGGGGGTAAATAATTCACCCCTCCACTTT. Translating it yields CASSSEGVNNSPLHF.

The chain uses TRBV5-1 and TRBJ1-1; possibly TRBD1 for D (5 bases). This CDR3 has 14 amino acids. The germline V and J ends were trimmed by 4 bases and 3 bases, with 13 bases remaining between them. The germline V gene has CDR1 SGHRS and CDR2 YFSETQ. Written as DNA, the CDR3 is TGCGCCAGCAGCCGCCAGGGATCGGACACTGAAGCTTTCTTT. This encodes CASSRQGSDTEAFF.

The chain has TRBV4-2 and TRBJ2-2, with 11 bases fitting TRBD2. This CDR3 is 18 amino acids long. Germline CDR1 reads LGHNA; CDR2 reads YNFKEQ. The V segment lost 4 bases and the J segment 5 bases; nucleotides outside the gene matches: 12. The CDR3 region is CASSPFASGGRETGELFF. CDR3 bases: TGTGCCAGCAGCCCCTTTGCTAGCGGGGGGAGGGAAACCGGGGAGCTGTTTTTT.

The V gene is TRBV4-1, the J gene TRBJ2-7; the match to TRBD2 covers 11 bases. The V and J ends lost 4 bases and 7 bases, in that order; junction bases with no gene match: 21. CDR1 and CDR2 from the germline V gene are MGHRA and YSYEKL. The CDR3 contains 19 residues. The chain's CDR3 is CASSPRPFRLAGGPWEQYF. The DNA of the CDR3 is TGCGCCAGCAGCCCGCGGCCATTCCGATTAGCGGGAGGGCCTTGGGAGCAGTACTTC.

The V call is TRBV5-1, the J call TRBJ2-3; 8 bases map to TRBD2. Germline lookup yields CDR1 SGHRS and CDR2 YFSETQ. V shed 3 bases, J shed 5 bases, and the junction held 8 bases outside the gene matches. The CDR3 contains 15 residues. The CDR3 region is CASSSRPGRVDTQYF. The CDR3 nucleotides read TGCGCCAGCAGCTCCCGCCCCGGGAGGGTAGATACGCAGTATTTT.

CDR3 in DNA: TGTGCCAGCAGCCCAACCGCTGAGGACTTCGCCGGGGAGCTGTTTTTT. Protein sequence: CASSPTAEDFAGELFF. The chain carries TRBV21-1 and TRBJ2-2; the table's D gene call, TRBD2, was not cross checked with the DNA. TRBV21-1 is shown as a pseudogene. There are 16 residues in the CDR3.